This is a list of T cell receptor beta chains from one sample in a study of blood T cells in healthy people across ages. From the 5' RACE reads, TCRdb called clonotypes with MiXCR, one entry per CDR3 protein. This sample has 1.8 million or so distinct CDR3 sequences, with 35% to 50% found just once. Sequencing was performed on blood. These TCRs come from a human donor in good health. Both conserved end residues are part of each CDR3. The D gene is left open where the match is weak. Clone size is not always given. Where it is, it says once, few, many or a class for expanded clones.

-	TRBV7-9	TRBJ2-1	-	TGTGCCAGCAGCCCGGGACGAAGGGACAATGAGCAGTTCTTC	CASSPGRRDNEQFF
-	TRBV30	TRBJ2-1	TRBD1	TGTGCCTGGAGTGATCCGGGACAGGGACCCAATGAGCAGTTCTTC	CAWSDPGQGPNEQFF
few	TRBV14	TRBJ2-5	-	TGTGCCAGCAGTCAAGATAATCAGGGATGGCAAGAGACCCAGTACTTC	CASSQDNQGWQETQYF
-	TRBV28	TRBJ2-7	-	TGTGCCAGCAGTAGAGGGAATTTTCACGAGCAGTACTTC	CASSRGNFHEQYF
few	TRBV7-3	TRBJ1-4	-	TGTGCCAGCAGCTTAAATGGGCCCGGTGAAAAACTGTTTTTT	CASSLNGPGEKLFF
once	TRBV5-4	TRBJ1-1	-	TGTGCCAGCAGCTTGGGTCTTCGGGAGAACACTGAAGCTTTCTTT	CASSLGLRENTEAFF
-	TRBV7-2	TRBJ2-5	-	TGTGCCAGCAGCTTAGTTGGCAGCGAACAAGAGACCCAGTACTTC	CASSLVGSEQETQYF
few	TRBV19	TRBJ2-7	TRBD1	TGTGCCAGTAGCACCCAACACAGGGGGGATTTCTACGAGCAGTACTTC	CASSTQHRGDFYEQYF
-	TRBV5-1	TRBJ1-2	-	TGCGCCAGCAGCTTGGCCCCGGGGGGGCCGGGAGGCTACACCTTC	CASSLAPGGPGGYTF
few	TRBV29-1	TRBJ2-1	TRBD1	TGCAGCGTTGAAGATCAGGAGACAGGGGTAACGAATGAGCAGTTCTTC	CSVEDQETGVTNEQFF
-	TRBV20-1	TRBJ2-7	-	TGCAGTGCTGGGACTCGCTACGAGCAGTACTTC	CSAGTRYEQYF
-	TRBV5-1	TRBJ2-3	TRBD2	TGCGCCAGCAGCTCCTCCGTCCTAGCGGGGGGACCAGATACGCAGTATTTT	CASSSSVLAGGPDTQYF
-	TRBV7-9	TRBJ1-3	TRBD1	TGTGCCAGCAGCACGGGACAGAGTAGCTCTGGAAACACCATATATTTT	CASSTGQSSSGNTIYF
-	TRBV6-6	TRBJ1-5	-	TGTGCCAGCAGTTCCCTGCTTCAGCCCCAGCATTTT	CASSSLLQPQHF
many	TRBV28	TRBJ2-4	TRBD1	TGTGCCAGCAGCTCAACAGGGGTTGTGGGCATTCAGTACTTC	CASSSTGVVGIQYF
-	TRBV6-1	TRBJ1-3	-	TGTGCCGGGCAGGCCGGTTCTTCCTCTGGAAACACCATATATTTT	CAGQAGSSSGNTIYF
-	TRBV12-3/TRBV12-4	TRBJ2-2	TRBD2	TGTGCCAGCAGTTTGGGGCGGGGGGGCCGCGGCACCGGGGAGCTGTTTTTT	CASSLGRGGRGTGELFF
many	TRBV4-1	TRBJ2-1	-	TGCGCCAGCAGCCAAACCGGGACACTCTACAATGAGCAGTTCTTC	CASSQTGTLYNEQFF